This T cell receptor beta chain was profiled in a study of PD-1 blockade in classical Hodgkin lymphoma. General study points: The repertoire differences lack a defined cause, possibly disease activity or prior therapy.

Method: immunoSEQ multiplex PCR; TCRdb's copy keeps in-frame clones and lacks some. The sample has more than 15,000 clones; approximately 92% are singletons. Specified time point: newly diagnosed, previously untreated cHL patient sample. Magnetic negative selection purified CD4+ T cells from thawed PBMCs. Comparison samples consisted of PBMCs from newly diagnosed, untreated classical Hodgkin lymphoma. Trimming shortened V by 6 bases and J by 1 base, and 15 bases separated the two germline ends. Per the germline V gene, CDR1 is LNHDA and CDR2 is SQIVND (reference sequence). The CDR3 covers 15 residues. As concerns this clone: Its target is not known.

Sequencing was performed on CD4+ T cells from blood. The source is a human donor with classical Hodgkin lymphoma. J is TRBJ1-1 and V is TRBV19; no firm D call. The CDR3 region is CASRTTVPKNTEAFF. Written as DNA, the CDR3 is TGTGCCAGTAGGACCACGGTACCTAAGAACACTGAAGCTTTCTTT.